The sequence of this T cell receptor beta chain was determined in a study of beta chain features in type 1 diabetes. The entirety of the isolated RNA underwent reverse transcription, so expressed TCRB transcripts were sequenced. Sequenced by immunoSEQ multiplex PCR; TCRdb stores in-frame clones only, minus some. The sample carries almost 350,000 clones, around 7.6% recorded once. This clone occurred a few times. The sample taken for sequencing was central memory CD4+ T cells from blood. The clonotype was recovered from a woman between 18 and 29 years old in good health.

CDR3 residues: CASSLATGSTTEAFF. DNA for the CDR3: TGTGCCAGCAGCTTAGCAACAGGCTCCACAACTGAAGCTTTCTTT. V is TRBV7-9 and J is TRBJ1-1, with a tentative D call TRBD1 (5 bases). Trimming left V 0 bases short and J 5 bases short, with 13 bases between. The CDR3 spans 15 residues. CDR1 SEHNR and CDR2 FQNEAQ come from the germline V gene (reference sequence).